These 9 T cell receptor beta chains were all obtained from the same sample, sequenced in a study of blood T cell repertoires in COVID-19. Only in-frame clones appear in the TCRdb table, and some are missing; sequencing was by immunoSEQ multiplex PCR. The sample lists tens of thousands of clones, roughly three quarters seen once, with approximately 15% in the top ten. The sequencing sample was made of peripheral blood. The source is a human donor with active or convalescent COVID-19. The donor label of this sample is uncertain.

This chain connects TRBV28 to TRBJ2-7, with D perhaps matching TRBD2 (5 bases). The CDR3 runs to 12 residues. CDR1 is MDHEN, CDR2 SYDVKM, per germline. Trimming removed 4 bases from V and 7 bases from J, with 11 bases in between. The CDR3: CASSSTDLEQYF. The CDR3, as DNA: TGTGCCAGCAGTTCGACGGACTTAGAGCAGTACTTC. Complete variable domain (other parts from reference TRBV28 and TRBJ2-7): DVKVTQSSRYLVKRTGEKVFLECVQDMDHENMFWYRQDPGLGLRLIYFSYDVKMKEKGDIPEGYSVSREKKERFSLILESASTNQTSMYLCASSSTDLEQYFGPGTRLTVT.

This clone showed up just a few times. This chain uses TRBV7-3 with TRBJ2-3, with 12 bases lining up with TRBD2. Per germline, CDR1 SGHTA and CDR2 FQGTGA. Trimming at V came to 5 bases and at J to 6 bases, leaving 9 bases not matched to a gene. This CDR3 has 16 amino acids. CDR3 nucleotide sequence: TGTGCCAGCAGCGAACTGACTAGCGGGAGTGCTGATACGCAGTATTTT. Translated: CASSELTSGSADTQYF.

This chain uses TRBV6-7 with TRBJ1-3; D gene ambiguous. TRBV6-7 is identified as an open reading frame with a role that is uncertain. The CDR3 has 11 amino acids. Trimming cost V 8 bases and J 3 bases, with 5 bases left between them. The chain's CDR3 is CASANGNTIYF. The CDR3 region has the DNA TGTGCCAGCGCTAATGGAAACACCATATATTTT.

This clone was seen once. This chain uses TRBV9 with TRBJ2-1; the match to TRBD2 covers 9 bases. This CDR3 has 17 residues. The J segment lost 7 bases and the V segment lost 3 bases, leaving 14 bases of the junction unmatched. Germline CDR1 reads SGDLS; CDR2 reads YYNGEE. The CDR3 is CASSAFRWREGGNEQFF. The CDR3 DNA follows: TGTGCCAGCAGCGCCTTTAGGTGGCGGGAGGGCGGGAATGAGCAGTTCTTC.

This clone was observed a single time. The V call is TRBV21-1, the J call TRBJ2-7; whether TRBD1, the table's D call, matches the DNA was not checked. TRBV21-1 is tagged as a pseudogene. The CDR3 consists of 13 residues. Here the CDR3 DNA reads TGTGCCCGATGGACAGGGATATCCTACGAGCAGTACTTC. Translated: CARWTGISYEQYF.

V gene TRBV7-3 combines with J gene TRBJ1-2; the D is unclear. V lost 1 base, J lost 0 bases, and 9 bases lay in between. Germline CDR1 and CDR2: SGHTA and FQGTGA. The CDR3 has 15 residues. The CDR3 DNA follows: TGTGCCAGCAGCTTAAACGGTGTAGCTAACTATGGCTACACCTTC. Protein product: CASSLNGVANYGYTF.

The rearrangement uses TRBV18 and TRBJ1-2; the match to TRBD1 covers 8 bases. CDR3 length equals 14 residues. Germline assignment: CDR1 KGHSH and CDR2 LQKENI. The V gene end was trimmed by 3 bases and the J gene end by 5 bases; junction bases not matched to a gene: 5. This CDR3 is CASSPTGEGYGYTF. The DNA of the CDR3 is TGTGCCAGCTCACCGACAGGGGAGGGTTATGGCTACACCTTC.

This clone was observed a handful of times. The same CDR3 arises from other DNA sequences in this sample as well. The chain combines TRBV3-1 (or the pseudogene TRBV3-2) with TRBJ1-5, with a weak D call TRBD1 (5 bases). The CDR3 contains 13 residues. Per the germline V gene, CDR1 is LGHDT and CDR2 is YNNKEL (reference sequence). Trimming left V 1 base short and J 5 bases short, with 6 bases between. The CDR3 DNA is TGTGCCAGCAGCCAAGTCAGGGATCAGCCCCAGCATTTT. Encoded protein: CASSQVRDQPQHF.

The rearrangement uses TRBV3-1 (or the pseudogene TRBV3-2) and TRBJ2-3; the D gene is possibly TRBD2 (6 bases). V was shortened by 2 bases and J by 5 bases, with 17 bases between the two germline ends. The CDR3 contains 16 residues. CDR1 is LGHDT and CDR2 is YNNKEL in the germline V gene (reference sequence). For the CDR3, the DNA is TGTGCCAGCAGCCAATTGGGTCTACGGGAGAAAGATACGCAGTATTTT. Its protein is CASSQLGLREKDTQYF.